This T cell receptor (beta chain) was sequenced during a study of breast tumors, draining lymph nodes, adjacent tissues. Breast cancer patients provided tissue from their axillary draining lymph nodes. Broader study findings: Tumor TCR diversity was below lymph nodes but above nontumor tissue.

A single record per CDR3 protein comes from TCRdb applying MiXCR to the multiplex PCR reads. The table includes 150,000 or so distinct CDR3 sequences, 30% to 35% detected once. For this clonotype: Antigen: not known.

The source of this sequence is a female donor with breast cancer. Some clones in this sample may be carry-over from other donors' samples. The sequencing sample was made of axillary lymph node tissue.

The CDR3 DNA reads as TGTGCCAGCAGTTTCGGGCGGCAGGGGGGAAGCAATCAGCCCCAGCATTTT. Its translation is CASSFGRQGGSNQPQHF. V gene TRBV12-3 or TRBV12-4 combines with J gene TRBJ1-5; TRBD1 agrees at 7 bases. V was clipped by 3 bases and J by 1 base; unmatched bases: 9. The CDR3 runs to 17 residues.